Listed below are T cell receptor beta chains from one sample, sequenced in a study of T cells after posttransplantation cyclophosphamide. Using immunoSEQ multiplex PCR, the repertoire was profiled, and TCRdb retains in-frame clones only, with some absent. The repertoire holds 66,000 or so clones, with about 93% as singletons. Sequenced: PBMCs. The origin of the receptors is a woman aged 25 to 39 in good health and a related stem cell transplant donor. Both conserved end residues are part of each CDR3. D genes are given only for firm matches. Only some rows state a clone size, as once, few, many or a class for expanded clones.

clone_size,v_call,cdr3_length,d_call,j_call,cdr3_aa,cdr3_nt
-,TRBV18,13,-,TRBJ2-1,CASSPSGNNEQFF,TGTGCCAGCTCACCATCCGGCAACAATGAGCAGTTCTTC
-,TRBV6-5,13,-,TRBJ2-5,CASSYRAQETQYF,TGTGCCAGCAGTTACAGGGCCCAAGAGACCCAGTACTTC
-,TRBV19,13,-,TRBJ2-7,CASSTTGYYEQYF,TGTGCCAGTAGTACTACAGGGTACTACGAGCAGTACTTC
-,TRBV15,16,TRBD2,TRBJ2-1,CATSREPAGGWDEQFF,TGTGCCACCAGCAGAGAGCCAGCGGGGGGGTGGGATGAGCAGTTCTTC
-,TRBV5-6,12,-,TRBJ1-6,CASSLGGAPLHF,TGTGCCAGCAGCTTGGGAGGGGCACCCCTCCACTTT
-,TRBV6-5,15,-,TRBJ2-1,CASSYGWGGQKEQFF,TGTGCCAGCAGTTACGGGTGGGGGGGCCAGAAGGAGCAGTTCTTC
-,TRBV7-2,14,TRBD2,TRBJ2-7,CASSERLAKMGQYF,TGTGCCAGCAGCGAACGACTAGCGAAGATGGGGCAGTACTTC
-,TRBV25-1,13,-,TRBJ1-6,CASKGAGHSPLHF,TGTGCCAGCAAAGGGGCGGGTCATTCACCCCTCCACTTT
-,TRBV6-4,13,-,TRBJ1-2,CASRPGRFYGYTF,TGTGCCAGCAGGCCGGGACGCTTCTATGGCTACACCTTC
-,TRBV28,13,-,TRBJ1-2,CASSGAIVMGYTF,TGTGCCAGCTCGGGGGCTATAGTCATGGGCTACACCTTC
-,TRBV19,15,-,TRBJ1-5,CASSIAAGGSQPQHF,TGTGCCAGTAGTATAGCTGCGGGGGGGTCTCAGCCCCAGCATTTT
-,TRBV6-1,15,-,TRBJ1-2,CASSERSTRNYGYTF,TGTGCCAGCAGTGAAAGGTCCACAAGAAACTATGGCTACACCTTC
-,TRBV29-1,13,TRBD1,TRBJ1-4,CSVTTGPNEKLFF,TGCAGCGTTACGACAGGGCCTAATGAAAAACTGTTTTTT
-,TRBV5-1,14,TRBD1,TRBJ1-1,CASSLAGGGTEAFF,TGCGCCAGCAGCTTGGCAGGGGGCGGAACTGAAGCTTTCTTT
-,TRBV6-1,14,-,TRBJ2-2,CASSVSGDTGELFF,TGTGCCAGCAGTGTTTCAGGGGACACCGGGGAGCTGTTTTTT
-,TRBV5-1,14,-,TRBJ1-2,CASSSIQGRGGYTF,TGCGCCAGCAGCTCGATTCAGGGAAGGGGTGGCTACACCTTC
-,TRBV6-1,11,-,TRBJ1-6,CASSVGSPLHF,TGTGCCAGCAGTGTAGGATCACCCCTCCACTTT
-,TRBV27,15,TRBD1,TRBJ1-2,CASSFGTGSHYGYTF,TGTGCCAGCAGTTTCGGGACAGGGTCACATTATGGCTACACCTTC
-,TRBV5-1,16,-,TRBJ1-6,CASSLKASSYNSPLHF,TGCGCCAGCAGCTTGAAGGCAAGCTCCTATAATTCACCCCTCCACTTT
-,TRBV5-4,15,TRBD1,TRBJ2-7,CASSFGTGEAYEQYF,TGTGCCAGCAGCTTTGGGACAGGGGAGGCCTACGAGCAGTACTTC
once,TRBV30,14,-,TRBJ1-2,CAGSSSAGPYGYTF,TGTGCCGGGAGCTCCTCAGCCGGGCCCTATGGCTACACCTTC
-,TRBV5-6,14,-,TRBJ1-2,CASSSPFGNYGYTF,TGTGCCAGCAGCTCACCCTTTGGAAACTATGGCTACACCTTC
-,TRBV19,16,TRBD2,TRBJ2-1,CASSIVAGDALYEQFF,TGTGCCAGTAGTATAGTGGCGGGGGATGCTTTGTATGAGCAGTTCTTC
-,TRBV2,13,TRBD1,TRBJ2-7,CASSEQGADEQYF,TGTGCCAGCAGTGAACAGGGGGCGGACGAGCAGTACTTC
-,TRBV7-2,16,TRBD2,TRBJ2-5,CASSLVVLAGGETQYF,TGTGCCAGCAGCTTAGTTGTCCTAGCGGGGGGGGAGACCCAGTACTTC
-,TRBV19,15,-,TRBJ1-1,CASSIDSGAVTEAFF,TGTGCCAGTAGTATAGATTCAGGGGCGGTCACTGAAGCTTTCTTT
-,TRBV11-2,16,-,TRBJ2-7,CASSLGGRLSSYEQYF,TGTGCCAGCAGCTTAGGGGGACGTCTTAGCTCCTACGAGCAGTACTTC
-,TRBV4-3,17,-,TRBJ1-2,CASSQAHSGPYGYGYTF,TGCGCCAGCAGCCAAGCCCACTCGGGACCATATGGCTATGGCTACACCTTC
-,TRBV7-9,13,-,TRBJ2-5,CASSSELDETQYF,TGTGCCAGCAGCTCGGAACTAGATGAGACCCAGTACTTC
-,TRBV7-3,14,-,TRBJ2-1,CASSPQGSRGEQFF,TGTGCCAGCAGCCCCCAGGGTAGTCGTGGTGAGCAGTTCTTC
-,TRBV2,11,-,TRBJ1-2,CASSTSVWNTF,TGTGCCAGCAGTACCTCGGTTTGGAACACCTTC
-,TRBV6-6,15,-,TRBJ2-2,CASRPSGGYTGELFF,TGTGCCAGCAGACCCTCTGGGGGGTACACCGGGGAGCTGTTTTTT
-,TRBV7-9,13,-,TRBJ2-7,CASSSLGQSEQYF,TGTGCCAGCAGCTCGCTGGGGCAGAGTGAGCAGTACTTC
once,TRBV19,14,TRBD1,TRBJ1-1,CASSSRDRNTEAFF,TGTGCCAGTAGTAGCCGGGACAGGAACACTGAAGCTTTCTTT
once,TRBV28,16,TRBD1,TRBJ1-2,CASSLVGTGRNYGYTF,TGTGCCAGCAGTTTGGTAGGGACAGGACGCAACTATGGCTACACCTTC
-,TRBV23-1,16,-,TRBJ2-1,CASSQSWGRDYNEQFF,TGCGCCAGCAGTCAATCATGGGGCAGGGACTACAATGAGCAGTTCTTC
-,TRBV2,11,-,TRBJ2-7,CASSSRYEQYF,TGTGCCAGCAGCTCCCGCTACGAGCAGTACTTC
-,TRBV21-1,14,-,TRBJ2-7,CASSPTGVRSEQYF,TGTGCCAGCAGCCCGACAGGGGTACGAAGCGAGCAGTACTTC
-,TRBV5-5,12,-,TRBJ2-1,CASSLEGGTGFF,TGTGCCAGCAGCTTGGAGGGGGGGACGGGGTTCTTC
-,TRBV9,14,-,TRBJ1-6,CASSVVGSNSPLHF,TGTGCCAGCAGCGTAGTGGGGAGCAATTCACCCCTCCACTTT
-,TRBV28,15,-,TRBJ1-4,CASNPWADSNEKLFF,TGTGCCAGCAACCCTTGGGCGGACAGTAATGAAAAACTGTTTTTT
-,TRBV27,17,TRBD2,TRBJ2-5,CASSLSGLAGEQETQYF,TGTGCCAGCAGTTTATCAGGCCTAGCGGGGGAACAAGAGACCCAGTACTTC
-,TRBV6-5,13,-,TRBJ2-7,CASSYGTPYEQYF,TGTGCCAGCAGTTACGGGACCCCCTACGAGCAGTACTTC
-,TRBV5-4,15,-,TRBJ2-1,CASSLGGGSYNEQFF,TGTGCCAGCAGCCTTGGTGGGGGTTCCTACAATGAGCAGTTCTTC
-,TRBV5-1,12,-,TRBJ2-7,CASSLGVSEQYF,TGCGCCAGCAGCTTGGGAGTATCCGAGCAGTACTTC
-,TRBV30,14,-,TRBJ2-2,CAWSLGLSTGELFF,TGTGCCTGGAGTCTAGGACTAAGCACCGGGGAGCTGTTTTTT
-,TRBV11-3,15,TRBD2,TRBJ2-1,CASSLRGGSYNEQFF,TGTGCCAGCAGCTTACGCGGGGGGTCCTACAATGAGCAGTTCTTC
-,TRBV7-6,14,-,TRBJ2-5,CASSLAGGQETQYF,TGTGCCAGCAGCTTAGCGGGGGGCCAAGAGACCCAGTACTTC
-,TRBV7-2,15,TRBD1,TRBJ2-3,CASSLGTGLTDTQYF,TGTGCCAGCAGCTTAGGGACAGGGCTCACAGATACGCAGTATTTT
-,TRBV7-2,13,-,TRBJ1-1,CASSKGMGTEAFF,TGTGCCAGCAGCAAGGGGATGGGCACTGAAGCTTTCTTT
-,TRBV14,14,-,TRBJ1-2,CASSQETRGSGYTF,TGTGCCAGCAGCCAAGAAACCAGGGGTAGTGGCTACACCTTC
-,TRBV27,11,-,TRBJ2-2,CASRRTGELFF,TGTGCCAGCAGACGCACCGGGGAGCTGTTTTTT
-,TRBV11-2,12,-,TRBJ1-2,CASSLVVRGYTF,TGTGCCAGCAGCTTAGTGGTGCGGGGCTACACCTTC
-,TRBV28,16,TRBD2,TRBJ2-4,CASRGLAGLAKNIQYF,TGTGCCAGCAGAGGACTAGCGGGGCTAGCCAAAAACATTCAGTACTTC
-,TRBV27,15,-,TRBJ1-2,CASSLSRPPRSGYTF,TGTGCCAGCAGTTTATCGCGGCCACCAAGATCTGGCTACACCTTC
once,TRBV30,14,-,TRBJ1-6,CAWSNGQDNSPLHF,TGTGCCTGGAGTAACGGGCAGGACAATTCACCCCTCCACTTT
-,TRBV19,14,-,TRBJ1-6,CASSIEQGPSPLHF,TGTGCCAGTAGTATAGAACAGGGACCTTCTCCCCTCCACTTT